The 9 T cell receptor beta chains below were found in one sample sequenced in a study of blood T cell repertoires in COVID-19. The table came from immunoSEQ multiplex PCR; TCRdb's copy has only in-frame clones and leaves some out. This sample has about 140,000 clones; about 80% occur once, and the top ten carry 4%. The sample taken for sequencing was peripheral blood. The receptor source for this set is a woman in her sixties or seventies with acute or convalescent COVID-19.

This clone showed up just a few times. The chain combines TRBV6-5 with TRBJ2-7; 11 positions agree with TRBD1. The CDR3 sequence is 12 residues long. With V trimmed by 11 bases and J by 6 bases, 6 bases remained unmatched. CDR1 is MNHEY and CDR2 is SVGAGI in the germline V gene. As DNA, the CDR3 is TGTGCCGGCGGACAGGGGGCGCGCGAGCAGTACTTC. Amino acid sequence: CAGGQGAREQYF.

This rearrangement joins TRBV6-5 to TRBJ1-2; 8 nucleotides match TRBD1. The CDR3 has 13 residues. The trim removed 7 bases at V and 7 bases at J, leaving 8 bases unmatched. The germline V gene encodes CDR1 MNHEY and CDR2 SVGAGI. In DNA, the CDR3 is TGTGCCAGCACCCCAGGGGGCTGGGGTGGCTACACCTTC. Translation: CASTPGGWGGYTF.

V and J are TRBV2 and TRBJ2-1, with 8 nucleotides matching TRBD2. The V gene end was trimmed by 0 bases and the J gene end by 10 bases; junction bases not matched to a gene: 5. The germline CDR1 and CDR2 sequences are SNHLY and FYNNEI. This CDR3 is built from 14 residues. The DNA for the CDR3 is TGTGCCAGCAGTGAAGCGCTAACGGGAGGGGAGCAGTTCTTC. Protein: CASSEALTGGEQFF.

The chain has TRBV2 and TRBJ2-1; TRBD2 matches at 9 bases. The CDR3 runs 16 residues. V shed 4 bases and J 6 bases; nucleotides not matched to a gene: 10. Per the germline V gene, CDR1 is SNHLY and CDR2 is FYNNEI. DNA for the CDR3: TGTGCCAGCAGTGTTACAACGGGCGGGAGGGGCAATGAGCAGTTCTTC. Translating gives CASSVTTGGRGNEQFF.

The J gene is TRBJ2-6, the V gene TRBV6-2 or TRBV6-3, with a weak D call TRBD1 (5 bases). Germline CDR1 MNHEY, CDR2 SVGEGT. The CDR3 sequence is 20 residues long. The V end was cut by 0 bases, the J end by 0 bases, with 18 bases between. DNA for the CDR3: TGTGCCAGCAGTTACTCAGGGAAAGGGGCCTCCCTCTCTGGGGCCAACGTCCTGACTTTC. As protein: CASSYSGKGASLSGANVLTF.

The chain links TRBV19 to TRBJ2-5, with TRBD1 matching 10 bases. With V trimmed by 3 bases and J by 3 bases, 7 bases remained unmatched. CDR1 is LNHDA, CDR2 SQIVND, per germline (reference sequence). This CDR3 has 16 residues. CDR3 DNA sequence: TGTGCCAGTAGTATTGTCGGGACAGGGGCCGAAGAGACCCAGTACTTC. This gives the protein CASSIVGTGAEETQYF.

The table lists this clone with a count of one. V is TRBV2 and J is TRBJ1-1, with no clear D. The V end was cut by 2 bases, the J end by 1 base, with 2 bases between. This CDR3 contains 12 residues. Germline CDR1 reads SNHLY; CDR2 reads FYNNEI. This CDR3 reads CASSEQNTEAFF. The CDR3 DNA follows: TGTGCCAGCAGTGAACAGAACACTGAAGCTTTCTTT.

The chain joins TRBV12-3 or TRBV12-4 to TRBJ1-1; D is unclear. The CDR3 spans 13 residues. Trimming took 7 bases from V and 4 from J, leaving 13 bases between them. CDR3 DNA sequence: TGTGCCAGCACTCATAGCGGAGGCACTGAAGCTTTCTTT. Protein sequence: CASTHSGGTEAFF.

The V gene is TRBV5-1, the J gene TRBJ2-1, with TRBD2 matching over 9 bases. Trimming cost V 3 bases and J 4 bases; bases outside gene matches: 2. There are 14 residues in the CDR3. Germline V gene lookup returns CDR1 SGHRS and CDR2 YFSETQ. The CDR3 DNA sequence: TGCGCCAGCAGCTCGACTAGCGGTTACAATGAGCAGTTCTTC. Its translation is CASSSTSGYNEQFF.